The rows below give T cell receptor beta chains drawn from one sample of a study of blood T cell repertoires in COVID-19. Method: immunoSEQ multiplex PCR; TCRdb's copy keeps in-frame clones and lacks some. Here the sample spans around 100,000 clones, about 80% being singletons. Source material: peripheral blood. These receptors came from a man in his 70s with active or convalescent COVID-19. Each CDR3 is given with its conserved first and last residue. D genes are given only for firm matches. The size of a clone is reported for some rows only, either as once, few or many, or as a class for expanded clones.

clone size,V gene,D gene,J gene,CDR3 protein,CDR3 DNA
NA,TRBV9,TRBD2,TRBJ2-5,CASSVGSSGVRETQYF,TGTGCCAGCAGCGTAGGGAGTAGCGGGGTTCGGGAGACCCAGTACTTC
NA,TRBV28,TRBD1,TRBJ1-5,CASSSPGQGAYHPQHF,TGTGCCAGCAGTTCCCCGGGACAGGGGGCCTATCATCCCCAGCATTTT
NA,TRBV20-1,NA,TRBJ1-2,CSAAGVDGYTF,TGCAGTGCTGCCGGGGTGGATGGCTACACCTTC
NA,TRBV9,NA,TRBJ1-2,CASSPLRGGYTF,TGTGCCAGCAGCCCCTTGAGGGGGGGCTACACCTTC
once,TRBV29-1,NA,TRBJ2-3,CSVEVAADTQYF,TGCAGCGTTGAAGTAGCGGCAGATACGCAGTATTTT
NA,TRBV7-9,TRBD1,TRBJ1-6,CASSPLDRVISPLHF,TGTGCCAGCAGCCCCCTTGACAGGGTTATCTCACCCCTCCACTTT
NA,TRBV2,NA,TRBJ2-7,CASSGIRPGTYEQYF,TGTGCCAGCAGTGGAATTCGACCGGGAACCTACGAGCAGTACTTC
many,TRBV7-5,NA,TRBJ1-3,CVRSPRLQSLSGNTIYF,TGTGTCAGAAGCCCCCGACTACAGAGCCTCTCTGGAAACACCATATATTTT
NA,TRBV10-3,TRBD1,TRBJ1-1,CAISESRDRTEAFF,TGTGCCATCAGTGAGTCCCGGGACAGGACTGAAGCTTTCTTT
NA,TRBV2,TRBD1,TRBJ2-7,CASSREGGPHEQYF,TGTGCCAGCAGCCGCGAAGGGGGCCCCCACGAGCAGTACTTC
NA,TRBV19,NA,TRBJ2-3,CASSSSGGQGTQYF,TGTGCCAGTAGTTCTAGCGGAGGACAGGGTACGCAGTATTTT
NA,TRBV9,NA,TRBJ1-3,CASSVGQGASGNTIYF,TGTGCCAGCAGCGTAGGTCAGGGTGCTTCCGGAAACACCATATATTTT
NA,TRBV24-1,NA,TRBJ1-2,CATSDSRLEINYGYTF,TGTGCCACCAGTGATTCGCGGCTAGAAATTAACTATGGCTACACCTTC
NA,TRBV24-1,TRBD1,TRBJ1-5,CATSGTQGSNQPQHF,TGTGCCACCAGTGGGACACAGGGGAGCAATCAGCCCCAGCATTTT
NA,TRBV6-5,TRBD1,TRBJ1-5,CASRPPGQGTQPQHF,TGTGCCAGCAGACCCCCGGGACAGGGGACTCAGCCCCAGCATTTT
NA,TRBV7-9,TRBD1,TRBJ1-2,CASSPDRGKANYGYTF,TGTGCCAGCAGCCCGGACAGGGGGAAGGCTAACTATGGCTACACCTTC
NA,TRBV7-3,TRBD1,TRBJ2-1,CASSPGQGRNEQFF,TGTGCCAGCAGCCCGGGACAGGGGAGGAATGAGCAGTTCTTC
NA,TRBV7-2,NA,TRBJ1-1,CASSPLGGWIAFF,TGTGCCAGCAGTCCCTTGGGGGGATGGATTGCTTTCTTT
NA,TRBV27,TRBD1,TRBJ1-2,CASSPGQAPLNYGYTF,TGTGCCAGCAGCCCTGGACAGGCACCTCTAAACTATGGCTACACCTTC
few,TRBV4-3,TRBD1,TRBJ2-3,CASSQGQGGLTDTQYF,TGCGCCAGCAGCCAAGGACAGGGGGGGCTCACAGATACGCAGTATTTT
NA,TRBV2,NA,TRBJ2-3,CASRTAFSTDTQYF,TGTGCCAGTCGGACAGCCTTTAGCACAGATACGCAGTATTTT
NA,TRBV7-2,TRBD1,TRBJ2-7,CASSLDRGYSYEQYF,TGTGCCAGCAGCTTGGACAGGGGGTATTCCTACGAGCAGTACTTC
NA,TRBV10-2,NA,TRBJ1-2,CASSESGGTNYGYTF,TGCGCCAGCAGTGAATCTGGGGGGACTAACTATGGCTACACCTTC
NA,TRBV3-1/TRBV3-2,NA,TRBJ1-4,CASSRRPDEKLFF,TGTGCCAGCAGCCGGCGGCCGGATGAAAAACTGTTTTTT
few,TRBV2,NA,TRBJ2-3,CASSQTDTQYF,TGTGCCAGCAGTCAAACAGATACGCAGTATTTT
NA,TRBV10-3,NA,TRBJ2-3,CASREWRTDTQYF,TGTGCCTCGAGGGAGTGGCGGACAGATACGCAGTATTTT
NA,TRBV14,NA,TRBJ1-2,CASSQVSGPGGYTF,TGTGCCAGCAGCCAAGTGTCAGGTCCAGGCGGCTACACCTTC
NA,TRBV28,NA,TRBJ1-5,CAGNIGNQPQHF,TGTGCCGGCAACATCGGCAATCAGCCCCAGCATTTT
NA,TRBV30,TRBD2,TRBJ2-1,CAWSVATSGGRQFF,TGTGCCTGGAGTGTAGCGACTAGCGGGGGGAGGCAGTTCTTC
NA,TRBV6-5,TRBD2,TRBJ2-1,CASSYGSGRYNEQFF,TGTGCCAGCAGTTACGGGAGCGGGAGGTACAATGAGCAGTTCTTC
NA,TRBV5-6,NA,TRBJ2-1,CASSLRDNEQFF,TGTGCCAGCAGCTTACGGGATAATGAGCAGTTCTTC
few,TRBV7-6,TRBD1,TRBJ1-6,CASSLGRGHNSPLHF,TGTGCCAGCAGCTTAGGCAGGGGGCATAATTCACCCCTCCACTTT
NA,TRBV4-2,NA,TRBJ1-4,CASSPRDRTGPTNEKLFF,TGTGCCAGCAGCCCAAGAGACCGAACAGGACCAACTAATGAAAAACTGTTTTTT
few,TRBV6-2/TRBV6-3,NA,TRBJ2-2,CASSYVKEVGTGELFF,TGTGCCAGCAGTTACGTCAAGGAGGTAGGTACCGGGGAGCTGTTTTTT
once,TRBV3-1/TRBV3-2,NA,TRBJ2-5,CASSQDNRVEETQYF,TGTGCCAGCAGCCAAGATAACAGGGTCGAAGAGACCCAGTACTTC
NA,TRBV5-5,TRBD1,TRBJ2-7,CASSPDRLSYEQYF,TGTGCCAGCAGCCCGGACAGGCTCTCCTACGAGCAGTACTTC
NA,TRBV15,NA,TRBJ1-1,CATSRGTGTQAFF,TGTGCCACCAGCAGAGGAACAGGGACCCAAGCTTTCTTT
once,TRBV9,TRBD1,TRBJ1-3,CASSVRDRTIGNTIYF,TGTGCCAGCAGCGTTCGGGACAGAACTATTGGAAACACCATATATTTT
NA,TRBV10-3,NA,TRBJ1-1,CATAKPTAIITEAFF,TGTGCCACAGCGAAACCGACAGCGATTATCACTGAAGCTTTCTTT
NA,TRBV29-1,NA,TRBJ1-1,CSAETGQNTEAFF,TGCAGCGCAGAAACGGGACAGAACACTGAAGCTTTCTTT
NA,TRBV28,NA,TRBJ1-1,CASSWSGHLNTEAFF,TGTGCCAGCAGTTGGAGTGGACACTTGAACACTGAAGCTTTCTTT
NA,TRBV13,TRBD2,TRBJ2-7,CASSRKTSGRASSYEQYF,TGTGCCAGCAGCCGAAAGACTAGCGGGAGGGCTAGCTCCTACGAGCAGTACTTC
NA,TRBV6-6,TRBD1,TRBJ2-3,CASSYFPGGADTQYF,TGTGCCAGCAGTTACTTCCCAGGGGGAGCAGATACGCAGTATTTT
NA,TRBV21-1,NA,TRBJ1-1,CASSFRDRGNTEAFF,TGTGCCAGCAGCTTCCGGGACAGGGGGAACACTGAAGCTTTCTTT
NA,TRBV30,NA,TRBJ1-2,CAWRPGQLLYGYTF,TGTGCCTGGAGACCCGGACAGCTCCTCTATGGCTACACCTTC
NA,TRBV5-1,NA,TRBJ2-3,CASSPSIQATSTDTQYF,TGCGCCAGCAGCCCTTCTATCCAGGCAACTAGCACAGATACGCAGTATTTT
once,TRBV15,TRBD2,TRBJ2-3,CATSRGLGLAGVDTQYF,TGTGCCACCAGCAGAGGCCTCGGACTAGCGGGAGTAGATACGCAGTATTTT